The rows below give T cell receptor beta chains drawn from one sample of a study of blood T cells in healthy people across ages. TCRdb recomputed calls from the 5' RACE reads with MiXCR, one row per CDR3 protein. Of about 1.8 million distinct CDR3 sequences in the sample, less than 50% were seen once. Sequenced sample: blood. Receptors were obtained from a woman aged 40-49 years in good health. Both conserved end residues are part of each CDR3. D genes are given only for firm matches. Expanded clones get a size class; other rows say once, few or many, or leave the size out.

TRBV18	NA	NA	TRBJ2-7	CASSPFESYEQYF	TGTGCCAGCTCACCCTTCGAGTCCTACGAGCAGTACTTC
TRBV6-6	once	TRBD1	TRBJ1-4	CASSAGTGAVNEKLFF	TGTGCCAGCAGTGCCGGGACAGGGGCCGTTAATGAAAAACTGTTTTTT
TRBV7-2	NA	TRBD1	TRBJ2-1	CASSSRQGGYNEQFF	TGTGCCAGCAGCTCCCGACAGGGGGGTTACAATGAGCAGTTCTTC
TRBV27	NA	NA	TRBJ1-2	CASSEARSPYGYTF	TGTGCCAGCAGTGAGGCCAGATCCCCCTATGGCTACACCTTC
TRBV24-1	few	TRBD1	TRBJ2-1	CATSDSGTGKYEQFF	TGTGCCACCAGTGACTCCGGGACAGGGAAATATGAGCAGTTCTTC
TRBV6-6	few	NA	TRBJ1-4	CASSYRGSEKLFF	TGTGCCAGCAGTTACAGGGGGAGCGAAAAACTGTTTTTT
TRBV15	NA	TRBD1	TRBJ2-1	CATSMDRGLFNEQFF	TGTGCCACCAGCATGGACAGGGGGCTATTCAATGAGCAGTTCTTC
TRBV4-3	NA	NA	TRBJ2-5	CASSQDRTIETQYF	TGCGCCAGCAGCCAAGATCGGACCATAGAGACCCAGTACTTC
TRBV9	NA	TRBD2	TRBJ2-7	CASSPWTSGDSYNEQYF	TGTGCCAGCAGCCCTTGGACTAGCGGGGACTCCTACAATGAGCAGTACTTC
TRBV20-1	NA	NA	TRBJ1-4	CSAGGHPAWNEKLFF	TGCAGTGCTGGAGGGCACCCGGCATGGAATGAAAAACTGTTTTTT